A single sample is the source of the 32 T cell receptor beta chains below, sequenced in a study of shared clonotypes between healthy human individuals. Sequenced by immunoSEQ multiplex PCR; TCRdb stores in-frame clones only, minus some. Seen here are approximately 940,000 clones, 60% to 85% observed once, and the top ten hold about 1.5%. Sequencing was performed on memory CD4+ T cells sorted from blood. This sample's subset: CD45RA-negative fraction. The source of these receptors is a man in his late teens or twenties in good health.

This clone came up many times. The chain recombines TRBV7-9 with TRBJ2-7; D is ambiguous. Germline CDR1 is SEHNR and CDR2 is FQNEAQ (reference sequence). V lost 0 bases to trimming and J lost 0 bases, with 6 bases between them. The CDR3 has 14 amino acids. CDR3 sequence (DNA): TGTGCCAGCAGCTTAGCGGCGGTCTCCTACGAGCAGTACTTC. Translation gives CASSLAAVSYEQYF.

This clone appeared once. The chain recombines TRBV29-1 with TRBJ1-3, with unresolved D. In germline, CDR1 is SQVTM, CDR2 ANQGSEA. This CDR3 has 15 residues. Trimming left V 3 bases short and J 0 bases short, with 12 bases between. The CDR3 spells CSVEYWASSGNTIYF. The CDR3 DNA reads TGCAGCGTTGAGTACTGGGCCAGCTCTGGAAACACCATATATTTT.

The chain has TRBV7-8 and TRBJ1-2, with D tentatively TRBD1 (5 bases). This CDR3 is 15 amino acids long. Germline CDR1 reads SGHVS; CDR2 reads FQNEAQ. V lost 2 bases, J lost 6 bases, and 16 bases lay in between. CDR3 amino acids: CASSLMATAKDGYTF. CDR3 DNA sequence: TGTGCCAGCAGCTTAATGGCGACAGCAAAAGATGGCTACACCTTC. Full variable domain (remainder filled in from reference TRBV7-8 and TRBJ1-2): GAGVSQSPRYKVAKRGQDVALRCDPISGHVSLFWYQQALGQGPEFLTYFQNEAQLDKSGLPSDRFFAERPEGSVSTLKIQRTQQEDSAVYLCASSLMATAKDGYTFGSGTRLTVV.

This clone was detected only a few times. The V and J genes are TRBV28 and TRBJ1-1, with unresolved D. V was pared by 4 bases and J by 4 bases, with 7 bases between. Germline CDR1 is MDHEN and CDR2 is SYDVKM. The CDR3 consists of 12 residues. The CDR3 sequence: CASSSEGTEAFF. CDR3 sequence (DNA): TGTGCCAGCAGTTCTGAGGGCACTGAAGCTTTCTTT.

The rearrangement uses TRBV7-2 and TRBJ2-1, with TRBD1 matching 7 bases. The CDR3 is 14 residues long. The trim removed 1 base at V and 10 bases at J, leaving 7 bases unmatched. Germline V gene lookup returns CDR1 SGHTA and CDR2 FQGNSA. The CDR3 spells CASSLGQGRVEQFF. DNA of the CDR3: TGTGCCAGCAGCTTAGGACAGGGTAGGGTCGAGCAGTTCTTC.

The V call is TRBV29-1, the J call TRBJ1-1; 8 nucleotides line up with TRBD1. Germline V CDR1 and CDR2: SQVTM, ANQGSEA. The CDR3 spans 14 residues. After removal of 7 bases from V and 6 bases from J, the junction contained 13 bases not matched to a gene. The CDR3 DNA reads as TGCAGCGCACAAGTCGGACAGGGAGGAGCTGAAGCTTTCTTT. This encodes CSAQVGQGGAEAFF.

This rearrangement joins TRBV19 to TRBJ2-1; either TRBD1 or TRBD2 may fit D (5 bases each). The V and J ends lost 3 bases and 1 base respectively, with 13 bases between them. CDR1 is LNHDA and CDR2 is SQIVND in the germline V gene (reference sequence). The CDR3 is made up of 16 amino acids. As DNA, the CDR3 is TGTGCCAGTAGTATGAGTCGGGGCCCTTCCTACAATGAGCAGTTCTTC. As protein: CASSMSRGPSYNEQFF.

The chain carries TRBV7-9 and TRBJ1-2, with TRBD1 identical over 7 bases. In germline, CDR1 is SEHNR, CDR2 FQNEAQ (reference sequence). The length of the CDR3 is 15 residues. V gave up 5 bases and J gave up 4 bases; unmatched junction bases: 10. DNA for the CDR3: TGTGCCAGCAGCGTCACCGGGACAGAGGCCTATGGCTACACCTTC. This translates into CASSVTGTEAYGYTF.

This clone was observed a handful of times. The chain uses TRBV13 and TRBJ1-1, with 10 bases that match TRBD1. The CDR3 runs 13 residues. The ends lost 5 bases at V and 7 bases at J; junction bases unmatched: 4. The germline CDR1 and CDR2 sequences are PRHDT and FYEKMQ (reference sequence). This CDR3 reads CASSRQGAREAFF. In DNA, the CDR3 is TGTGCCAGCAGCCGACAGGGGGCGCGTGAAGCTTTCTTT.

The chain joins TRBV19 to TRBJ2-3, with D possibly called TRBD1 or TRBD2 (5 bases each). CDR3 length equals 15 residues. V was shortened by 6 bases and J by 0 bases, with 13 bases between the two germline ends. Looked up from germline, CDR1 is LNHDA and CDR2 is SQIVND (reference sequence). CDR3 bases: TGTGCCAGTAGCCCGGGACGTCTTAGCACAGATACGCAGTATTTT. This translates into CASSPGRLSTDTQYF.

V is TRBV30 and J is TRBJ2-3; weak D call: TRBD2 (6 bases). V lost 3 bases and J lost 4, with 17 bases in between. CDR1 and CDR2 from the germline V gene are GTSNPN and SVGIG (reference sequence). This CDR3 is built from 15 residues. The CDR3 loop reads CAWSGGQRSADTQYF. The CDR3 region has the DNA TGTGCCTGGAGCGGAGGGCAGCGTAGCGCAGATACGCAGTATTTT.

The table lists this clone with a few counts. The chain joins TRBV11-2 to TRBJ2-6; D gene ambiguous. The germline V gene has CDR1 SGHAT and CDR2 FQNNGV. Trimming removed 8 bases at V and 2 bases at J, with 4 bases between. The CDR3 length is 12 residues. The CDR3 is CASGPGANVLTF. The CDR3 DNA follows: TGTGCCAGCGGCCCTGGGGCCAACGTCCTGACTTTC.

This clone was observed a handful of times. The chain employs TRBV6-1 and TRBJ1-5, with unresolved D. There are 13 residues in the CDR3. Trimming removed 0 bases from V and 11 bases from J, with 11 bases in between. Germline CDR1 MNHNS, CDR2 SASEGT. The CDR3 reads CASSEALYRSQHF. The CDR3 DNA sequence: TGTGCCAGCAGTGAAGCGCTCTATCGGTCCCAGCATTTT.

This clone was seen once. The CDR3 protein is CASSPYLAGHINEQFF. The CDR3, as DNA: TGCGCCAGCAGCCCGTATTTGGCGGGGCACATCAATGAGCAGTTCTTC. The rearrangement joins TRBV5-1 to TRBJ2-1, with TRBD2 as a possible D gene (6 bases). CDR1 is SGHRS and CDR2 is YFSETQ in the germline V gene. The CDR3 is made up of 16 amino acids. V was cut by 4 bases and J by 6 bases, with 20 bases left in between.

This clone was counted only a few times. The chain couples TRBV11-2 to TRBJ2-1, with D uncertain. The germline V gene encodes CDR1 SGHAT and CDR2 FQNNGV. Trimming shortened V by 7 bases and J by 3 bases, and 16 bases separated the two germline ends. The CDR3 consists of 15 residues. The CDR3 DNA reads TGTGCCAGCACCCTGACCCCAACGAGCTACAATGAGCAGTTCTTC. This gives the protein CASTLTPTSYNEQFF.

The chain has TRBV18 and TRBJ2-1; 9 nucleotides agree with TRBD1. This CDR3 is built from 15 residues. CDR1 is KGHSH and CDR2 is LQKENI in the germline V gene. V shed 3 bases and J 5 bases; nucleotides not matched to a gene: 5. This CDR3 reads CASSPGTGYHNEQFF. The CDR3 DNA reads TGTGCCAGCTCACCTGGGACAGGGTACCACAATGAGCAGTTCTTC.

The V gene is TRBV5-1, the J gene TRBJ2-2; 8 bases fit TRBD2. Per the germline V gene, CDR1 is SGHRS and CDR2 is YFSETQ. The CDR3 contains 14 residues. The J segment lost 9 bases and the V segment lost 1 base, leaving 5 bases of the junction unmatched. CDR3 in amino acids: CASSLMGLVRELFF. Written as DNA, the CDR3 is TGCGCCAGCAGCTTGATGGGACTAGTGAGGGAGCTGTTTTTT.

The chain couples TRBV5-4 to TRBJ2-2; no reliable D call. V was clipped by 0 bases and J by 1 base, with 13 bases between them. This CDR3 region has 17 residues. Germline assignment: CDR1 SGHNT and CDR2 YYREEE (reference sequence). Written as DNA, the CDR3 is TGTGCCAGCAGCTTGGCCACAACGGGCCGGAACACCGGGGAGCTGTTTTTT. It is translated as CASSLATTGRNTGELFF.

The CDR3 spells CASSLSTGYGANVLTF. The DNA for the CDR3 is TGTGCCAGCAGCCTCTCAACAGGGTACGGGGCCAACGTCCTGACTTTC. This chain connects TRBV9 to TRBJ2-6; tentatively, D is TRBD1 (6 bases). The CDR3 is 16 residues long. Trimming took 4 bases from V and 4 from J, leaving 15 bases between them. Germline lookup yields CDR1 SGDLS and CDR2 YYNGEE.

The chain links TRBV2 to TRBJ1-2, with a weak D call TRBD1 (5 bases). V dropped 6 bases and J dropped 6 bases, with 11 bases sitting between them. Germline V lookup: CDR1 SNHLY, CDR2 FYNNEI. The CDR3 has 12 amino acids. The CDR3 sequence: CASRADNDGYTF. The CDR3 bases are TGTGCCAGCAGGGCGGACAACGATGGCTACACCTTC.

The rearrangement links TRBV27 to TRBJ1-6; 10 bases line up with TRBD1. The CDR3 is made up of 20 amino acids. Germline CDR1 MNHEY, CDR2 SMNVEV (reference sequence). Trimming removed 6 bases from V and 2 bases from J; junction bases left unmatched: 16. CDR3 amino acids: CASSPTGGAFFSAYNSPLHF. In DNA, the CDR3 is TGTGCCAGCAGCCCGACAGGGGGCGCTTTCTTCAGCGCCTATAATTCACCCCTCCACTTT.

The chain combines TRBV6-5 with TRBJ2-2, with D maybe TRBD1 (6 bases). The CDR3 is 16 amino acids. The V gene lost 0 bases and the J gene lost 4 bases, with 12 bases spanning the gap. Germline CDR1 reads MNHEY; CDR2 reads SVGAGI. For the CDR3, the DNA is TGTGCCAGCAGTTACTCGCCTTGGGGGCGCACCGGGGAGCTGTTTTTT. This sequence encodes CASSYSPWGRTGELFF.

The V call is TRBV10-3, the J call TRBJ1-6; D is possibly TRBD1 (5 bases). This CDR3 region has 16 residues. V was cut by 9 bases and J by 0 bases, with 15 bases left in between. Germline CDR1 is ENHRY and CDR2 is SYGVKD. Here the CDR3 reads CAISDGGASYNSPLHF. The CDR3 nucleotides read TGTGCCATTTCGGACGGGGGAGCCTCCTATAATTCACCCCTCCACTTT.

In regard to this clone: A clone one base away is much larger, so this may be a read error. Within the sample, other DNA sequences also encode this same CDR3. This chain links TRBV20-1 with TRBJ2-3; no firm D call. V shed 2 bases and J shed 3 bases, with 0 bases lying between them. The CDR3 consists of 10 residues. The V gene's germline CDR1 is DFQATT and CDR2 SNEGSKA (reference sequence). The CDR3 coding sequence is TGCAGTGCTAGAACAGATACGCAGTATTTT. Amino acids: CSARTDTQYF.

The chain has TRBV7-2 and TRBJ2-1; 15 bases are shared with TRBD2. V lost 1 base and J lost 7; bases outside the gene matches: 8. This CDR3 is built from 18 residues. Germline CDR1 and CDR2: SGHTA and FQGNSA. The CDR3 is CASSLEKAGTSGRNEQFF. As DNA, the CDR3 is TGTGCCAGCAGCTTAGAAAAGGCCGGGACTAGCGGGAGGAATGAGCAGTTCTTC.

The V call is TRBV7-6, the J call TRBJ2-7; D is unclear. CDR3 size: 13 residues. The germline V and J ends were trimmed by 10 bases and 5 bases, with 18 bases remaining between them. The germline CDR1 and CDR2 sequences are SGHVS and FNYEAQ. This CDR3 reads CATQFECPNEQYF. The CDR3 region has the DNA TGTGCCACCCAGTTTGAGTGTCCCAACGAGCAGTACTTC.

This chain uses TRBV14 with TRBJ2-7, with 11 bases fitting TRBD2. The CDR3 totals 15 residues. Trimming at V came to 5 bases and at J to 1 base, leaving 4 bases not matched to a gene. Germline lookup yields CDR1 SGHDN and CDR2 FVKESK. The CDR3 reads CASSRTSGFSYEQYF. DNA for the CDR3: TGTGCCAGCAGCAGGACTAGCGGGTTTTCCTACGAGCAGTACTTC.

V gene TRBV5-8 combines with J gene TRBJ1-4; possibly TRBD1 for D (5 bases). This CDR3 is 15 amino acids long. Trimming cost V 0 bases and J 3 bases, with 9 bases left between them. Germline CDR1 is SGHTS and CDR2 is YDEGEE. The CDR3 nucleotides are TGTGCCAGCAGCTTGGGTCAGGGAGCTAATGAAAAACTGTTTTTT. Amino acids: CASSLGQGANEKLFF.

A single count supports this clone. This chain uses TRBV6-4 with TRBJ2-3; D is perhaps TRBD1 (6 bases). The CDR3 totals 14 residues. V lost 6 bases and J lost 0, with 10 bases in between. Germline-derived CDR1 and CDR2 are MRHNA and SNTAGT. CDR3: CASSDDRSTDTQYF. The CDR3, as DNA: TGTGCCAGCAGCGACGACAGGAGCACAGATACGCAGTATTTT.

The CDR3, as DNA: TGTGCCAGCAGCGCCCCGGGGACCAACTATGGCTACACCTTC. It specifies CASSAPGTNYGYTF. The gene calls are TRBV7-2 and TRBJ1-2; tentatively, D is TRBD1 (5 bases). The CDR3 is 14 amino acids. CDR1 is SGHTA, CDR2 FQGNSA, per germline. The V end lost 5 bases, the J end lost 2 bases, and 12 bases lay between the germline ends.

V usage is TRBV6-1 and J usage is TRBJ1-3; D uncertain. Between the trimmed V and J ends, which lost 4 bases and 0 bases, there was a span of 13 bases. Germline CDR1 reads MNHNS; CDR2 reads SASEGT. The CDR3 covers 16 residues. Here the CDR3 reads CASSAHWTSSGNTIYF. The CDR3 region has the DNA TGTGCCAGCAGTGCCCACTGGACGAGCTCTGGAAACACCATATATTTT.

The genes are TRBV5-4 and TRBJ2-2, with a possible D match to TRBD1 (6 bases). Per germline, CDR1 SGHNT and CDR2 YYREEE (reference sequence). V was cut by 4 bases and J by 1 base, with 11 bases left in between. This CDR3 comprises 15 residues. In DNA form, the CDR3 reads TGTGCCAGCAGCAAGGGACACTTGAACACCGGGGAGCTGTTTTTT. This codes for CASSKGHLNTGELFF.